Shown below are 31 T cell receptor beta chains from a single sample sequenced in a study of T cells in Graves' hyperthyroidism and ophthalmopathy. RNA transcripts gave rise to amplified TCR beta CDR3 regions. RT-PCR in the first round (using the HTBI primer set) targeted the TCR CDR3. MiXCR, applied by TCRdb to the multiplex PCR reads, yields one record per CDR3 protein. The table shows 650,000 to 700,000 distinct CDR3 sequences, with around 15% occurring only once. What was sequenced was blood. Every receptor here comes from a man in his forties or fifties with Graves' hyperthyroidism.

This clonotype was recorded at least ten times. The chain is built from TRBV28 and TRBJ1-2, with 9 bases matching TRBD1. CDR1 is MDHEN and CDR2 is SYDVKM in the germline V gene. The CDR3 loop spans 15 amino acids. Trimming took 6 bases from V and 4 from J; bases not matched to a gene: 9. CDR3 bases: TGTGCCAGCAGCCCCGGGACAGGGAACTCCTATGGCTACACCTTC. Protein product: CASSPGTGNSYGYTF.

This clonotype occurred a few times. The gene calls are TRBV2 and TRBJ2-2; 10 nucleotides align to TRBD1. CDR1 SNHLY and CDR2 FYNNEI come from the germline V gene. V was clipped by 0 bases and J by 13 bases; unmatched bases: 8. CDR3 length equals 15 residues. The chain's CDR3 is CASSEAPGQGTPLFF. CDR3 nucleotides: TGTGCCAGCAGTGAAGCTCCGGGACAGGGGACCCCGCTGTTTTTT.

The chain combines TRBV6-2 or TRBV6-3 with TRBJ2-3, with D maybe TRBD2 (6 bases). The CDR3 contains 15 residues. Germline V gives CDR1 MNHEY, CDR2 SVGEGT. V was pared by 6 bases and J by 1 base, with 14 bases between. CDR3 sequence (DNA): TGTGCCAGCAGAAAACCGGGACTTGGCACAGATACGCAGTATTTT. It encodes CASRKPGLGTDTQYF.

This clonotype was counted between two and nine times. The chain recombines TRBV19 with TRBJ2-5; D possibly corresponds to TRBD1 (5 bases). The germline V gene has CDR1 LNHDA and CDR2 SQIVND (reference sequence). Trimming stripped 10 bases from V and 5 bases from J, with 20 bases between. This CDR3 has 14 residues. The CDR3 nucleotides read TGTGCCACTACTTCAAAGGGGATGGGGGAGACCCAGTACTTC. Translated, it gives CATTSKGMGETQYF.

This clonotype was recorded at least ten times. V is TRBV11-2 and J is TRBJ2-1; no definite D call. There are 17 residues in the CDR3. Germline V lookup: CDR1 SGHAT, CDR2 FQNNGV. Trimming cost V 3 bases and J 3 bases, with 18 bases left between them. In nucleotides, the CDR3 is TGTGCCAGCAGCTTTGTTGGTGGAGCTAGTATCTACAATGAGCAGTTCTTC. The encoded protein is CASSFVGGASIYNEQFF.

This chain uses TRBV14 with TRBJ2-3; the D is unclear. The CDR3 has 13 amino acids. Between the trimmed V and J ends, which lost 0 bases and 3 bases, there was a span of 4 bases. Germline CDR1 SGHDN, CDR2 FVKESK. CDR3 residues: CASSQEKTDTQYF. The DNA for the CDR3 is TGTGCCAGCAGCCAAGAAAAAACAGATACGCAGTATTTT.

The V call is TRBV3-1, the J call TRBJ1-1; D unclear. Germline V gene sequence: CDR1 LGHDT, CDR2 YNNKEL (reference sequence). There are 18 residues in the CDR3. V lost 4 bases and J lost 0, with 21 bases in between. The CDR3 DNA follows: TGTGCCAGCAGCCCTACGACATCAAACCCCCTCATGAACACTGAAGCTTTCTTT. Translation gives CASSPTTSNPLMNTEAFF. Full variable domain (remainder filled in from reference TRBV3-1 and TRBJ1-1): DTAVSQTPKYLVTQMGNDKSIKCEQNLGHDTMYWYKQDSKKFLKIMFSYNNKELIINETVPNRFSPKSPDKAHLNLHINSLELGDSAVYFCASSPTTSNPLMNTEAFFGQGTRLTVV.

The chain links TRBV6-2 or TRBV6-3 to TRBJ2-5; 11 positions agree with TRBD2. After removal of 2 bases from V and 5 bases from J, the junction contained 19 bases not matched to a gene. The germline V gene encodes CDR1 MNHEY and CDR2 SVGEGT. This CDR3 is 20 amino acids long. The CDR3 spells CASSYPVFHSGRVTGETQYF. In DNA, the CDR3 is TGTGCCAGCAGTTACCCCGTATTCCATAGCGGGAGGGTCACGGGGGAGACCCAGTACTTC.

At least ten counts were recorded for this clonotype. This sequence joins TRBV6-5 and TRBJ1-6; D not certain. Germline CDR1 and CDR2: MNHEY and SVGAGI. This CDR3 has 14 residues. V was trimmed by 2 bases and J by 7 bases, leaving 9 bases between them. The CDR3 bases are TGTGCCAGCAGTTACCGGCCAGGAAATTCACCCCTCCACTTT. It specifies CASSYRPGNSPLHF.

This clonotype was seen more than once but under ten times. The rearrangement uses TRBV30 and TRBJ1-4; 9 positions agree with TRBD1. The CDR3 extends over 13 amino acids. CDR1 and CDR2 (germline): GTSNPN, SVGIG (reference sequence). Trimming cost V 7 bases and J 5 bases; bases outside gene matches: 5. CDR3 sequence (DNA): TGTGCCTCGACGGGACAGGGCAATGAAAAACTGTTTTTT. Translated: CASTGQGNEKLFF.

The J gene is TRBJ2-1, the V gene TRBV6-5, with 11 positions matching TRBD2. This CDR3 has 14 amino acids. Germline V gene data show CDR1 as MNHEY and CDR2 as SVGAGI. V lost 2 bases to trimming and J lost 12 bases; unmatched junction nucleotides: 6. The CDR3 coding sequence is TGTGCCAGCAGTTACACTAGCGGGAGCCATGGGCAGTTCTTC. Protein product: CASSYTSGSHGQFF.

This clonotype was observed at least ten times. The CDR3 loop reads CSATGQGGLNEKLFF. The CDR3 DNA reads TGCAGTGCCACGGGACAGGGGGGCTTGAATGAAAAACTGTTTTTT. V and J are TRBV20-1 and TRBJ1-4; TRBD1 agrees at 11 bases. V lost 6 bases, J lost 5 bases, and 8 bases stayed unmatched. The CDR3 contains 15 residues. CDR1 and CDR2 (germline): DFQATT, SNEGSKA (reference sequence).

Details on this clonotype: This may be a read error: a much more frequent sequence differs by one nucleotide. The chain has TRBV2 and TRBJ2-1; 14 bases are shared with TRBD2. The tail of the sequence fits TRBJ2-7 better, so the J call may be wrong. The CDR3 is 15 amino acids. The germline CDR1 and CDR2 sequences are SNHLY and FYNNEI. The CDR3 reads CASMWGLAGVNEQYF. The CDR3 DNA reads as TGTGCCAGCATGTGGGGACTAGCGGGAGTGAATGAGCAGTACTTC.

This clonotype was detected only a few times. The chain is built from TRBV29-1 and TRBJ2-7; 8 bases align to TRBD1. V gave up 1 base and J gave up 6 bases; unmatched junction bases: 2. The germline CDR1 and CDR2 sequences are SQVTM and ANQGSEA. The CDR3 totals 12 residues. The CDR3: CSVEGTGLEQYF. The DNA of the CDR3 is TGCAGCGTTGAAGGGACAGGGCTCGAGCAGTACTTC.

This clonotype has a single count. A much larger clone differs from this one at a single base, so this may be a read error. The rearrangement links TRBV5-1 to TRBJ2-1; possible D gene TRBD2, 6 bases. CDR3 length equals 15 residues. Germline CDR1 and CDR2: SGHRS and YFSETQ. The CDR3 here is CPSSTRDSVYNEQFF. The CDR3 nucleotides read TGCCCCAGCAGCACACGGGACTCGGTATACAATGAGCAGTTCTTC.

This clonotype showed up many times. V gene TRBV28 combines with J gene TRBJ1-2, with 8 bases that match TRBD1. This CDR3 is built from 14 residues. The ends lost 8 bases at V and 4 bases at J; junction bases unmatched: 9. From germline, CDR1 is MDHEN and CDR2 SYDVKM. CDR3 nucleotides: TGTGCCAGCCTGACAGGGGAGTTAGGCTATGGCTACACCTTC. Encoded protein: CASLTGELGYGYTF.

This clonotype was counted ten times or more. The V call is TRBV2, the J call TRBJ2-5; D tentatively fits TRBD1 or TRBD2 (5 bases each). Trimming removed 10 bases from V and 0 bases from J, with 18 bases in between. CDR3 length equals 15 residues. CDR1 is SNHLY, CDR2 FYNNEI, per germline. The CDR3 loop reads CATSPGQLYQETQYF. In DNA, the CDR3 is TGTGCCACCTCCCCGGGGCAGCTGTACCAAGAGACCCAGTACTTC.

The chain employs TRBV10-2 and TRBJ2-7; TRBD1 matches 9 bases. The germline CDR1 and CDR2 sequences are WSHSY and SAAADI. This CDR3 has 15 amino acids. V shed 7 bases and J 6 bases; nucleotides not matched to a gene: 13. The CDR3 loop is CASISRRTGAGEQYF. Here the CDR3 DNA reads TGCGCCAGCATTTCGCGACGGACAGGGGCAGGCGAGCAGTACTTC.

This clonotype showed up just a few times. DNA for the CDR3: TGCGCCAGCAGCCAAGTCCTAGCGGGGATAAATGAGCAGTTCTTC. As protein: CASSQVLAGINEQFF. This sequence joins TRBV4-1 and TRBJ2-1; 9 bases agree with TRBD2. Per the germline V gene, CDR1 is MGHRA and CDR2 is YSYEKL. This CDR3 contains 15 residues. V lost 1 base, J lost 7 bases, and 5 bases stayed unmatched.

This clonotype was observed many times. This sequence joins TRBV2 and TRBJ2-1; D is unresolved. The germline V gene encodes CDR1 SNHLY and CDR2 FYNNEI. Trimming left V 2 bases short and J 9 bases short, with 11 bases between. This CDR3 spans 13 amino acids. CDR3 DNA sequence: TGTGCCAGCAGTGAAATACTTACCCTTGAGCAGTTCTTC. Its translation is CASSEILTLEQFF.

The rearrangement uses TRBV6-5 and TRBJ1-1; 7 nucleotides agree with TRBD1. Germline V gene lookup returns CDR1 MNHEY and CDR2 SVGAGI. The CDR3 has 15 residues. Germline trimming cut 0 bases from V and 5 bases from J; bases unmatched to any gene: 6. The CDR3 DNA follows: TGTGCCAGCAGTTACTCAGGGGGCGTGAGGACTGAAGCTTTCTTT. It yields the protein CASSYSGGVRTEAFF.

Here the CDR3 DNA reads TGCAGTGCCCACCGGTATAGAGCGGGAGAATCTTTCTTT. Translation: CSAHRYRAGESFF. The V and J genes are TRBV20-1 and TRBJ1-1; no firm D call. The V and J ends lost 6 bases and 12 bases respectively, with 23 bases between them. Germline-derived CDR1 and CDR2 are DFQATT and SNEGSKA (reference sequence). The CDR3 is 13 residues long.

This clonotype showed up just a few times. This chain uses TRBV7-2 with TRBJ1-4; D is unresolved. V lost 3 bases to trimming and J lost 3 bases, with 23 bases between them. The CDR3 sequence is 19 residues long. Per the germline V gene, CDR1 is SGHTA and CDR2 is FQGNSA. CDR3 DNA: TGTGCCAGCAGCTTCCGTAGGTCGACCGTCTTGAGTTCTAATGAAAAACTGTTTTTT. It yields the protein CASSFRRSTVLSSNEKLFF.

The chain is built from TRBV7-9 and TRBJ2-5; possibly TRBD2 for D (6 bases). The V gene lost 2 bases and the J gene lost 1 base, with 11 bases spanning the gap. The CDR3 runs 15 residues. The germline gives CDR1 SEHNR, CDR2 FQNEAQ (reference sequence). Here the CDR3 reads CASSLWRGSQETQYF. In nucleotides, the CDR3 is TGTGCCAGCAGCTTATGGAGGGGATCCCAAGAGACCCAGTACTTC.

This clonotype was found many times. The chain couples TRBV30 to TRBJ2-3, with 7 bases that match TRBD1. Trimming cost V 8 bases and J 6 bases; bases outside gene matches: 14. The CDR3 has 14 amino acids. Germline V lookup: CDR1 GTSNPN, CDR2 SVGIG (reference sequence). The CDR3 is CAGRDSLSGDTQYF. CDR3 nucleotide sequence: TGTGCCGGAAGGGACAGCCTTTCTGGGGATACGCAGTATTTT.

The chain uses TRBV5-1 and TRBJ1-2; 9 bases agree with TRBD1. V lost 3 bases to trimming and J lost 0 bases; unmatched junction nucleotides: 9. CDR1 and CDR2 (germline): SGHRS, YFSETQ. This CDR3 contains 17 residues. CDR3 sequence (DNA): TGCGCCAGCAGCTGGTGGGGACAGGGAATAACTAACTATGGCTACACCTTC. Translated, it gives CASSWWGQGITNYGYTF.

This clonotype has a handful of counts. V gene TRBV3-1 combines with J gene TRBJ2-4; no clear D. V was cut by 1 base and J by 0 bases, with 7 bases left in between. The CDR3 extends over 15 amino acids. Looked up from germline, CDR1 is LGHDT and CDR2 is YNNKEL (reference sequence). The CDR3 is CASSQGALAKNIQYF. The DNA for the CDR3 is TGTGCCAGCAGCCAAGGAGCCCTAGCCAAAAACATTCAGTACTTC.

A few counts support this clonotype. The V call is TRBV4-1, the J call TRBJ1-5; D uncertain. The V end was cut by 0 bases, the J end by 7 bases, with 7 bases between. Germline V gene sequence: CDR1 MGHRA, CDR2 YSYEKL. The CDR3 spans 13 residues. The CDR3 region is CASSQDPGQPQHF. The CDR3 DNA sequence: TGCGCCAGCAGCCAAGATCCCGGACAGCCCCAGCATTTT.

The rearrangement joins TRBV6-8 to TRBJ2-1; D might be TRBD1 or TRBD2, each matching 5 bases. This CDR3 is 15 amino acids long. Trimming removed 10 bases at V and 0 bases at J, with 16 bases between. CDR1 and CDR2 (germline): MNHGY, SAAAGT. The DNA for the CDR3 is TGTGCCACCTCTATCCGGGGCAGCTCCTACAATGAGCAGTTCTTC. Its protein product is CATSIRGSSYNEQFF.

This clonotype was seen only a few times. The chain couples TRBV4-3 to TRBJ2-2; the D is unclear. This CDR3 is 16 amino acids long. Germline V lookup: CDR1 LGHNA, CDR2 YSLEER. Trimming removed 0 bases at V and 0 bases at J, with 8 bases between. CDR3: CASSQDIGANTGELFF. CDR3 sequence (DNA): TGCGCCAGCAGCCAAGATATAGGCGCGAACACCGGGGAGCTGTTTTTT.

This clonotype was counted at least ten times. The V gene is TRBV19, the J gene TRBJ1-1, with D unclear. Looked up from germline, CDR1 is LNHDA and CDR2 is SQIVND (reference sequence). The CDR3 has 13 residues. V was shortened by 7 bases and J by 4 bases, with 13 bases between the two germline ends. Here the CDR3 reads CASMVGLSTEAFF. DNA for the CDR3: TGTGCCAGTATGGTGGGGTTGAGCACTGAAGCTTTCTTT.